What follows describes a single TCR beta chain. Looked up from germline, CDR1 is MNHEY and CDR2 is SVGAGI. This CDR3 comprises 12 residues. Deletions cut 7 bases from V and 1 base from J, with 7 bases between. This record comes from a study of blood T cell repertoires in COVID-19. Under the authors' procedure: Amplification of reference gene primers provided the estimated nucleated cell counts. Some clones are missing from TCRdb's copy, which holds only in-frame ones; the method was immunoSEQ multiplex PCR. For V, J and clone size, that table is used; D and trimming come from the DNA. Among 250,000 to 350,000 clones listed, about 90% were seen once.

Material for sequencing was peripheral blood. The receptor's source is a woman in her fifties or sixties who had recovered from COVID-19. The V call is TRBV6-5, the J call TRBJ1-1; D is ambiguous. CDR3 in amino acids: CASIRGNTEAFF. In DNA, the CDR3 is TGTGCCAGCATCCGGGGGAACACTGAAGCTTTCTTT.